This TCR beta chain came from a study of shared clonotypes between healthy human individuals. At the level of the study: Donors were a couple of women and a few men aged 18 to 49. Broader study findings: Investigators collected only blood, and repertoires in tissues likely differ.

V lost 3 bases and J 6 bases, leaving 15 bases between the germline ends. The CDR3 covers 14 residues. Germline loops: CDR1 LNHNV, CDR2 YYDKDF (reference sequence). Recent vaccinations or acute infections were absent in the healthy HIV-negative adult donors. With regard to this clone: The antigen is undetermined.

Deep-level running was used for the assay. The data were produced by immunoSEQ multiplex PCR, yet TCRdb's version contains in-frame clones alone and is incomplete. The data show about 490,000 clones, roughly 85% seen once. The chain links TRBV15 to TRBJ2-7; D is undetermined. The sample comprised PBMCs. The origin of this receptor is a woman aged 40 to 55 in good health. Some clones in this sample may be carry-over from other donors' samples. CDR3 region: CATSSGRGVREQYF. The DNA of the CDR3 is TGTGCCACCAGCAGCGGTCGAGGAGTTCGCGAGCAGTACTTC.